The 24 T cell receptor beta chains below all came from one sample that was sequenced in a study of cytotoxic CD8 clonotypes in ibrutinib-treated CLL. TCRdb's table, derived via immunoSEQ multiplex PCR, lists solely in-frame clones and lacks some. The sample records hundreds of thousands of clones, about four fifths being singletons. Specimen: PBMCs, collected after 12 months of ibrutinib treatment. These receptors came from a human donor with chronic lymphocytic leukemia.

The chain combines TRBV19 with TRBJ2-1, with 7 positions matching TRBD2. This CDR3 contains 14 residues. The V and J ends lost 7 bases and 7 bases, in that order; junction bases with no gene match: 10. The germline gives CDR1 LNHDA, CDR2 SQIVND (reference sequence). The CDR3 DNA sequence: TGTGCCAGTAAGGCGGTTATGGGGGGGAATGAGCAGTTCTTC. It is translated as CASKAVMGGNEQFF. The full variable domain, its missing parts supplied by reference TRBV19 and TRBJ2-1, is DGGITQSPKYLFRKEGQNVTLSCEQNLNHDAMYWYRQDPGQGLRLIYYSQIVNDFQKGDIAEGYSVSREKKESFPLTVTSAQKNPTAFYLCASKAVMGGNEQFFGPGTRLTVL.

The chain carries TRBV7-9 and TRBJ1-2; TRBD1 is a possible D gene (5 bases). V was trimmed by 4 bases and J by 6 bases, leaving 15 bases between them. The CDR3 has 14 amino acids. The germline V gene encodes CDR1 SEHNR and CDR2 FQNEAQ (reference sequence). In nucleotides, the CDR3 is TGTGCCAGCAGCTCCGCAGGGTCTGGGAATGGCTACACCTTC. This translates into CASSSAGSGNGYTF.

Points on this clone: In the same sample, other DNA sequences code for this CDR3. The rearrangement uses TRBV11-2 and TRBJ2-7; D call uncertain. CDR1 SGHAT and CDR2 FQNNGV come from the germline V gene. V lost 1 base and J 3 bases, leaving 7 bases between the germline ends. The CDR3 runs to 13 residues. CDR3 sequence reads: CASSLVPGYEQYF. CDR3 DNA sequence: TGTGCCAGCAGCTTAGTCCCGGGCTACGAGCAGTACTTC.

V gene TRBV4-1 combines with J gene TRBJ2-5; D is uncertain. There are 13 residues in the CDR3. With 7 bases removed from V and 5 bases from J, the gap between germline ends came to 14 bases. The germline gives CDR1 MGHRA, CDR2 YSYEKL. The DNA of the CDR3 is TGCGCCAGCACCCGGCTCCCCCAGGAGACCCAGTACTTC. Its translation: CASTRLPQETQYF.

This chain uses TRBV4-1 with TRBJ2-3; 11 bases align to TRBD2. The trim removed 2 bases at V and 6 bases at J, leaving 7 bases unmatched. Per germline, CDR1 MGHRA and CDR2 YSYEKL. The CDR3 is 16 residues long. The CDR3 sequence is CASSQRLAGQGDTQYF. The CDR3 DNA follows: TGCGCCAGCAGCCAAAGACTAGCGGGGCAGGGGGATACGCAGTATTTT.

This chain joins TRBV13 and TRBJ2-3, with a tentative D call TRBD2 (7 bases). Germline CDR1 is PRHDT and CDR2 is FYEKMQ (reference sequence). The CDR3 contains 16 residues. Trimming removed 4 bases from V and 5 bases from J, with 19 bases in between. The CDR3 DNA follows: TGTGCCAGCAGCTCCCAATACGGGGGGCGGGTAGATACGCAGTATTTT. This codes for CASSSQYGGRVDTQYF.

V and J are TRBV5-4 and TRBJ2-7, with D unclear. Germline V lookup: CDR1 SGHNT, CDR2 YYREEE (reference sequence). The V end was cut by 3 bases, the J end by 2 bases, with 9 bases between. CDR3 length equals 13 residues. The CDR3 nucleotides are TGTGCCAGCAGCTGGGCCCCAACCTACGAGCAGTACTTC. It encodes CASSWAPTYEQYF.

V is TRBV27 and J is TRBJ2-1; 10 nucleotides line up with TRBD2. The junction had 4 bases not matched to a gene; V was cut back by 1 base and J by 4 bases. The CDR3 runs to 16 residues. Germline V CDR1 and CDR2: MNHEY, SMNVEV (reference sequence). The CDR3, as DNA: TGTGCCAGCAGTTTATTGGGGACTAGCGTTTACAATGAGCAGTTCTTC. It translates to CASSLLGTSVYNEQFF.

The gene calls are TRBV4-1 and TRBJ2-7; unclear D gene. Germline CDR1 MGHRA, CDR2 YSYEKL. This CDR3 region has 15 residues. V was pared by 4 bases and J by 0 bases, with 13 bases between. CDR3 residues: CASSRALTDSYEQYF. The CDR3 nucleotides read TGCGCCAGCAGCCGTGCACTTACAGACTCCTACGAGCAGTACTTC.

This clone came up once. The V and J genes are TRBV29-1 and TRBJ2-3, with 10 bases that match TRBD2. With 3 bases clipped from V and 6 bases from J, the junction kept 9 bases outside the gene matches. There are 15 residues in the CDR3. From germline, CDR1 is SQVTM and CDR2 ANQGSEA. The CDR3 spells CSVEASGSVLDTQYF. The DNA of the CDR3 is TGCAGCGTTGAGGCTAGCGGGAGTGTTCTGGATACGCAGTATTTT.

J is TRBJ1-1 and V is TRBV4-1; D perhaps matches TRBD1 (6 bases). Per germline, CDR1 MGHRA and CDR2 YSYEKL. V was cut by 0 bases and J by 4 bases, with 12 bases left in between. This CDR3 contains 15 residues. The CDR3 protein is CASSQDRGARTEAFF. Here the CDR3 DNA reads TGCGCCAGCAGCCAAGATCGGGGGGCGCGCACTGAAGCTTTCTTT.

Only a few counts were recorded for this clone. Here the CDR3 DNA reads TGTGCCAGCAGCTCCGACCCCTCTGGGGCCAACGTCCTGACTTTC. Residues: CASSSDPSGANVLTF. The V call is TRBV7-3, the J call TRBJ2-6; D unresolved. The CDR3 is made up of 15 amino acids. The V end was cut by 4 bases, the J end by 0 bases, with 7 bases between. Germline V CDR1 and CDR2: SGHTA, FQGTGA.

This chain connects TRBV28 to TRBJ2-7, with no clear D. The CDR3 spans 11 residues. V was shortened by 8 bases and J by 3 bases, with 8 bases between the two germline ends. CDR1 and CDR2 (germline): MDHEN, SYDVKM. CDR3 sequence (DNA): TGTGCCAGCGGACGGAACTACGAGCAGTACTTC. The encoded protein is CASGRNYEQYF.

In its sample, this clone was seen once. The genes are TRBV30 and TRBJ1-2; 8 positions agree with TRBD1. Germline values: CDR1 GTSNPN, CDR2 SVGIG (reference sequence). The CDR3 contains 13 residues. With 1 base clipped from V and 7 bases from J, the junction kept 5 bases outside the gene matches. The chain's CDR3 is CAWSAQGAGGYTF. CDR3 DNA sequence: TGTGCCTGGAGTGCCCAGGGGGCGGGTGGCTACACCTTC.

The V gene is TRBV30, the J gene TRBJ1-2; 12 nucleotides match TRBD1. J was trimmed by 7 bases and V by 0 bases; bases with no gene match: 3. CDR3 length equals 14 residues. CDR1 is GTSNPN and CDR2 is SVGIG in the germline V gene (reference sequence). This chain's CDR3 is CAWSVWDRGPGYTF. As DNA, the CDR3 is TGTGCCTGGAGTGTATGGGACAGGGGGCCTGGCTACACCTTC.

Written as DNA, the CDR3 is TGTGCCAGCAGCTTGCAGACAGGCCCTGGAAACACCATATATTTT. Translation: CASSLQTGPGNTIYF. The rearrangement uses TRBV7-8 and TRBJ1-3, with D perhaps matching TRBD1 (6 bases). CDR3 length: 15 residues. Germline V gives CDR1 SGHVS, CDR2 FQNEAQ. Trimming cost V 3 bases and J 2 bases, with 11 bases left between them.

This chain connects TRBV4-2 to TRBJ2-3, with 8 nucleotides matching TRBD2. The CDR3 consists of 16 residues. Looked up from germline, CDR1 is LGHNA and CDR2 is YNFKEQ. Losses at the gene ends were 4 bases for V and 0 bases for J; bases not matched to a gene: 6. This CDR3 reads CASSPQTSVSTDTQYF. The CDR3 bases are TGTGCCAGCAGCCCCCAGACTAGCGTCAGCACAGATACGCAGTATTTT.

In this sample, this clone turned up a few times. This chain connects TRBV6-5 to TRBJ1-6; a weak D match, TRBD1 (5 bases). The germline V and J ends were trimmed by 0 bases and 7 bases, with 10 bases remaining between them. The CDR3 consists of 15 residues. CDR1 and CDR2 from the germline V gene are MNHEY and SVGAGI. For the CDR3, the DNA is TGTGCCAGCAGTTACTCGTGGGAGGGGAATTCACCCCTCCACTTT. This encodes CASSYSWEGNSPLHF.

The CDR3 sequence: CASRGTGGSRREPNYGYTF. Here the CDR3 DNA reads TGTGCCAGTAGGGGGACAGGCGGCTCACGGAGGGAACCTAACTATGGCTACACCTTC. The chain joins TRBV19 to TRBJ1-2; 8 positions agree with TRBD1. J lost 0 bases, V lost 6 bases, and 18 bases had no gene match. The CDR3 covers 19 residues. CDR1 and CDR2 (germline): LNHDA, SQIVND (reference sequence).

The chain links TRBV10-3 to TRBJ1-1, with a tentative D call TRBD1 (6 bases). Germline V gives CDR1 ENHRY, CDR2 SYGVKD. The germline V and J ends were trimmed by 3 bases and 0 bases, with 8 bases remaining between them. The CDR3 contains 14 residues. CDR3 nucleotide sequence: TGTGCCATCAGTGAAGGGGGACTGAACACTGAAGCTTTCTTT. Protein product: CAISEGGLNTEAFF.

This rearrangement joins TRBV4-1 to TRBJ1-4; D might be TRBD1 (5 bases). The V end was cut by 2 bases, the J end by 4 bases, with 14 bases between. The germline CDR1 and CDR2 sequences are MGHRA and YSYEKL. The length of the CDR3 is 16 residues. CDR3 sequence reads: CASSQTAGPINEKLFF. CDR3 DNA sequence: TGCGCCAGCAGCCAAACTGCGGGACCGATTAATGAAAAACTGTTTTTT.

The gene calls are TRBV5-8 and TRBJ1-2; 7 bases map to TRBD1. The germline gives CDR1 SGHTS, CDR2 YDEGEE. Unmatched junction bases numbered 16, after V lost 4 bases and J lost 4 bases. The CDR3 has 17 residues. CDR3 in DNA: TGTGCCAGCAGCACTACCCCTTCCACGGCAGGGGGCTATGGCTACACCTTC. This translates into CASSTTPSTAGGYGYTF. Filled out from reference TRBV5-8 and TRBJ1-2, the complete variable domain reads EAGVTQSPTHLIKTRGQQATLRCSPISGHTSVYWYQQALGLGLQFLLWYDEGEERNRGNFPPRFSGRQFPNYSSELNVNALELEDSALYLCASSTTPSTAGGYGYTFGSGTRLTVV.

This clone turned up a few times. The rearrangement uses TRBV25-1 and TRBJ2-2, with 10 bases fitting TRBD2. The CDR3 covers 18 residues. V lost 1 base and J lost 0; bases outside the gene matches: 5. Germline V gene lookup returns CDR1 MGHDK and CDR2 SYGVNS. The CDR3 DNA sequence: TGTGCCAGCAGTGAATCAAGGACTAGCGGCGCGAACACCGGGGAGCTGTTTTTT. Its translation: CASSESRTSGANTGELFF.

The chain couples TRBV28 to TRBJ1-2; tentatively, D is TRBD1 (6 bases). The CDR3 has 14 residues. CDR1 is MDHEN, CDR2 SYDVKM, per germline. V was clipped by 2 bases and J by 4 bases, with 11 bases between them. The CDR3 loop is CASSLGIQGYGYTF. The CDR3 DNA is TGTGCCAGCAGTTTAGGTATACAGGGCTATGGCTACACCTTC.